The 19 T cell receptor beta chains below come from one sample, sequenced in a study of blood T cell repertoires in COVID-19 (TCRdb year 2020). The library was obtained by the immunoSEQ multiplex PCR assay. As stored in TCRdb, this immuneACCESS dataset retains in-frame rearrangements with V and J assigned. A fraction of the clones does not appear; measured against another copy, unresolved V genes explain less than half of the discrepancy, and the remainder lacks a known reason. The sample contains over 200,000 clones, 87% of them found a single time. The ten most abundant clones make up about 6% of the sample. Input material: peripheral blood. The receptors were sampled from a man in his sixties who had recovered from COVID-19.

The rearrangement links TRBV30 to TRBJ1-5; perhaps TRBD1 as D (6 bases). The CDR3 is 15 amino acids. Trimming cost V 3 bases and J 5 bases, with 17 bases left between them. Per the germline V gene, CDR1 is GTSNPN and CDR2 is SVGIG (reference sequence). The CDR3 DNA reads TGTGCCTGGAGCCCCTTACAGGGTTACTATCAGCCCCAGCATTTT. Amino acid sequence: CAWSPLQGYYQPQHF.

The gene calls are TRBV10-3 and TRBJ1-1; 9 bases fit TRBD1. Germline V CDR1 and CDR2: ENHRY, SYGVKD. Losses at the gene ends were 2 bases for V and 10 bases for J; bases not matched to a gene: 5. There are 13 residues in the CDR3. The CDR3 coding sequence is TGTGCCATCAGTGAGGGGGACAGGGTGAGAGCTTTCTTT. This codes for CAISEGDRVRAFF.

This sequence joins TRBV7-8 and TRBJ2-7; TRBD1 is a possible D gene (6 bases). V was shortened by 1 base and J by 3 bases, with 13 bases between the two germline ends. The germline CDR1 and CDR2 sequences are SGHVS and FQNEAQ. This CDR3 has 15 residues. The CDR3 is CASSLEKGVFYEQYF. The CDR3, as DNA: TGTGCCAGCAGCTTAGAAAAGGGGGTATTCTACGAGCAGTACTTC.

The chain uses TRBV19 and TRBJ1-2, with D possibly being TRBD1 (6 bases). The germline V gene encodes CDR1 LNHDA and CDR2 SQIVND (reference sequence). The CDR3 consists of 12 residues. The V gene lost 2 bases and the J gene lost 8 bases, with 9 bases spanning the gap. Here the CDR3 reads CASSIQGKGYTF. The CDR3 bases are TGTGCCAGTAGTATACAGGGGAAGGGCTACACCTTC. The full variable domain, its missing parts supplied by reference TRBV19 and TRBJ1-2, is DGGITQSPKYLFRKEGQNVTLSCEQNLNHDAMYWYRQDPGQGLRLIYYSQIVNDFQKGDIAEGYSVSREKKESFPLTVTSAQKNPTAFYLCASSIQGKGYTFGSGTRLTVV.

The rearrangement uses TRBV5-1 and TRBJ2-2, with 7 bases aligning to TRBD1. The CDR3 is 15 amino acids. Trimming at V came to 4 bases and at J to 4 bases, leaving 7 bases not matched to a gene. From germline, CDR1 is SGHRS and CDR2 YFSETQ. The CDR3 nucleotides are TGCGCCAGCAGCCAGGGGGTTTGGGGCACCGGGGAGCTGTTTTTT. Its translation: CASSQGVWGTGELFF.

The chain carries TRBV7-2 and TRBJ1-2; D is undetermined. Between the trimmed V and J ends, which lost 1 base and 8 bases, there was a span of 11 bases. CDR1 is SGHTA, CDR2 FQGNSA, per germline. The CDR3 loop spans 13 amino acids. The CDR3 spells CASSLGGERGYTF. The CDR3 DNA reads TGTGCCAGCAGCTTAGGGGGAGAGCGCGGCTACACCTTC.

The genes are TRBV27 and TRBJ1-5; a weak D match, TRBD1 (5 bases). V lost 6 bases to trimming and J lost 4 bases, with 22 bases between them. From germline, CDR1 is MNHEY and CDR2 SMNVEV (reference sequence). The CDR3 covers 17 residues. Here the CDR3 reads CASSPAAYAKGNQPQHF. CDR3 bases: TGTGCCAGCAGCCCGGCGGCATACGCAAAGGGGAATCAGCCCCAGCATTTT.

V usage is TRBV6-2 or TRBV6-3 and J usage is TRBJ1-2; D ambiguous. Trimming shortened V by 2 bases and J by 3 bases, and 10 bases separated the two germline ends. The CDR3 runs to 14 residues. The germline V gene has CDR1 MNHEY and CDR2 SVGEGT. In DNA, the CDR3 is TGTGCCAGCAGTTACAAGCGGGGAGACTATGGCTACACCTTC. Residues: CASSYKRGDYGYTF.

This sequence joins TRBV24-1 and TRBJ1-2; perhaps TRBD1 as D (5 bases). The germline gives CDR1 KGHDR, CDR2 SFDVKD. V was pared by 3 bases and J by 4 bases, with 11 bases between. The CDR3 sequence is 14 residues long. CDR3 loop: CATSDRDSPYGYTF. The CDR3 DNA follows: TGTGCCACCAGTGATCGTGACAGTCCCTATGGCTACACCTTC.

The chain combines TRBV10-3 with TRBJ1-2; 7 bases are a match to TRBD1. This CDR3 spans 13 amino acids. J gave up 5 bases and V 6 bases, and 6 bases lay outside the gene matches. Germline-derived CDR1 and CDR2 are ENHRY and SYGVKD. The CDR3 sequence is CAISPGTEYGYTF. The DNA of the CDR3 is TGTGCCATCAGCCCCGGGACAGAATATGGCTACACCTTC.

The J gene is TRBJ1-6, the V gene TRBV7-2; D not resolved. V was shortened by 5 bases and J by 8 bases, with 13 bases between the two germline ends. This CDR3 region has 14 residues. Germline CDR1 SGHTA, CDR2 FQGNSA. In DNA form, the CDR3 reads TGTGCCAGCAGCACAAGTATCGGGGATTCACCCCTCCACTTT. This sequence encodes CASSTSIGDSPLHF.

V is TRBV10-3 and J is TRBJ1-5, with 11 bases fitting TRBD1. The CDR3 has 18 amino acids. Germline V lookup: CDR1 ENHRY, CDR2 SYGVKD. V dropped 3 bases and J dropped 0; count of bases not matched to a gene: 7. CDR3 in DNA: TGTGCCATCAGTGAACGGACAGGGGGCTTTAATAGCAATCAGCCCCAGCATTTT. Amino acids: CAISERTGGFNSNQPQHF.

This clone was detected once. This rearrangement joins TRBV21-1 to TRBJ2-1; TRBD2 is taken as the D call from the table, unchecked against the DNA. TRBV21-1 is reported as a pseudogene. CDR3 size: 16 residues. The CDR3 reads CASSKGTGGRYNEQFF. Written as DNA, the CDR3 is TGTGCCAGCAGCAAAGGGACGGGAGGGAGATACAATGAGCAGTTCTTC.

The chain couples TRBV11-2 to TRBJ1-1; 7 nucleotides agree with TRBD1. The germline V gene encodes CDR1 SGHAT and CDR2 FQNNGV. Trimming cost V 5 bases and J 0 bases; bases outside gene matches: 3. CDR3 size: 14 residues. In nucleotides, the CDR3 is TGTGCCAGCAGCCGGGGACAGCTGAACACTGAAGCTTTCTTT. This encodes CASSRGQLNTEAFF.

The CDR3, as DNA: TGTGCCATCAGTGAGGTTACAGGGATCGATACCGGGGAGCTGTTTTTT. It encodes CAISEVTGIDTGELFF. The chain joins TRBV10-3 to TRBJ2-2; D may be TRBD1 (6 bases). The CDR3 consists of 16 residues. Germline V gene lookup returns CDR1 ENHRY and CDR2 SYGVKD. The germline V and J ends were trimmed by 2 bases and 5 bases, with 15 bases remaining between them.

The chain is built from TRBV7-7 and TRBJ2-5, with 8 nucleotides matching TRBD1. CDR1 is SSHAT and CDR2 is FNYEAQ in the germline V gene (reference sequence). This CDR3 contains 16 residues. V shed 5 bases and J 4 bases; nucleotides not matched to a gene: 12. The CDR3 DNA sequence: TGTGCCAGCAGCCCCCAGACAGGGGTAAATGGAGAGACCCAGTACTTC. Its protein is CASSPQTGVNGETQYF.

This rearrangement joins TRBV20-1 to TRBJ1-2, with D perhaps matching TRBD1 (6 bases). V lost 6 bases and J lost 6, with 8 bases in between. Germline CDR1 and CDR2: DFQATT and SNEGSKA (reference sequence). The CDR3 runs to 10 residues. As DNA, the CDR3 is TGCAGTGCCCACAGGGATGGCTACACCTTC. As protein: CSAHRDGYTF.

The genes are TRBV30 and TRBJ2-4; tentative D call: TRBD1 (5 bases). CDR1 is GTSNPN, CDR2 SVGIG, per germline (reference sequence). The CDR3 spans 14 residues. The ends were cut back, 3 bases at V and 7 bases at J, with 16 bases in the middle. The CDR3 bases are TGTGCCTGGAGGGAAGGGGCGGTCAAGAACATTCAGTACTTC. Amino acids: CAWREGAVKNIQYF.

The V gene is TRBV10-1, the J gene TRBJ2-3; D is perhaps TRBD1 (6 bases). V was cut by 4 bases and J by 4 bases, with 9 bases left in between. This CDR3 has 13 residues. Germline V gives CDR1 WNHNN, CDR2 SYGVQD (reference sequence). The CDR3 DNA is TGCGCCAGCAGTGTAGGGGGTGCAGATACGCAGTATTTT. Protein sequence: CASSVGGADTQYF.